This T cell receptor beta chain was recovered during a study of T cell responses to AZD1222 COVID-19 vaccine (dated by TCRdb to the early 2020s). Broadly, across the study: AZD1222 recipients whose second dose came at about 4 weeks and those whose second dose came at about 12 weeks were combined into one group, since spike-specific TCR depth and breadth did not differ between the two schedules. A total of 240 or so trial participants underwent TCR sequencing, of whom 200 to 220 had received two doses of AZD1222 and approximately 25 had received two doses of the MenACWY control vaccine. Trial participants were enrolled into age subgroups of 18-55, 56-69 and 70-plus years, which contained approximately 150, 30 and 60 TCR-sequenced participants, respectively. Results the study describes overall, beyond this receptor: Most participants were white British and females outnumbered males, and the authors suggested that clonal diversity may have been underestimated. In the small 56-69-year group, the increase in depth fell short of significance, most likely because of low power. Nearly half of unique spike-specific TCRs reportedly recognized epitopes outside regions mutated in the B.1.351 and B.1.1.7 variants. No day 14 peak-response samples were available, so repertoires were characterized only after the peak T cell response. CD4 TCRs associated with the vaccine covered the entire spike protein, and the dominant responses were in regions 160-218 and 743-854. Only a handful of AZD1222 recipients were SARS-CoV-2 seropositive at baseline, limiting conclusions about previously exposed vaccinees. A significant rise in spike-specific TCR breadth and depth was observed after two AZD1222 doses relative to day 0 and relative to MenACWY recipients.

The CDR3 regions of human TCRbeta chains were analyzed by immunosequencing. On the authors' methods: TCRs in the repertoires were compared against a reference library of SARS-CoV-2-specific TCRs that had been generated with the MIRA antigen-specificity platform. Breadth was defined as the fraction of unique TCRs that were SARS-CoV-2-associated. Depth was defined as the fraction of total T cells that were SARS-CoV-2-associated. Using the MIRA data, each spike-specific TCR was mapped to the spike region that the TCR reacts to and placed in a CD4 or CD8 class. Log10-transformed breadth and depth values were compared by one-way ANOVA with Sidak's multiple comparisons tests. TCRdb limited this immuneACCESS table to in-frame rearrangements with V and J called. A share of clones is missing; checked studies link under half to unresolved V genes, and the rest is unexplained. That table is the source of V, J and clone size, and D and trimming were worked out from the DNA. For this sample there are more than 75,000 clones; about 90% appear just once. The ten top clones hold around 5.2% of the sample.

Sample time point, as interpreted from the label and publication: baseline before first vaccination. The vaccinee samples were drawn from two UK trials, COV001 and COV002, one of which was a single-blind randomized controlled phase 2/3 trial testing AZD1222 (ChAdOx1 nCoV-19) in healthy adults. Trial participant PBMC samples were collected at day 0 and day 28 after the second dose for TCRbeta chain sequencing. CDR1 and CDR2, looked up from the germline V gene, are MDHEN and SYDVKM. The CDR3 measures 14 amino acids from cysteine to phenylalanine. Just CDR3 DNA is preserved here, 42 bases in frame from base 1. Trimming at the junction amounts to 2 bases on V and 11 bases on J, and the germline ends lie 16 bases apart. As to this clone: It lacks a known antigen. Base qualities are not provided; no much larger clone lies one nucleotide away.

The rearranged segments are TRBV28 and TRBJ2-1; the D segment might be TRBD1 or TRBD2, since each matches 5 bases. This clonotype was sampled from an adult in good health. Specimen: peripheral blood, collected on day 0 of AZD1222 vaccination. The CDR3 region: CASSLGTRGRQQFF. Read as DNA, the sequence is TGTGCCAGCAGTTTAGGGACCCGCGGCCGGCAGCAGTTCTTC.